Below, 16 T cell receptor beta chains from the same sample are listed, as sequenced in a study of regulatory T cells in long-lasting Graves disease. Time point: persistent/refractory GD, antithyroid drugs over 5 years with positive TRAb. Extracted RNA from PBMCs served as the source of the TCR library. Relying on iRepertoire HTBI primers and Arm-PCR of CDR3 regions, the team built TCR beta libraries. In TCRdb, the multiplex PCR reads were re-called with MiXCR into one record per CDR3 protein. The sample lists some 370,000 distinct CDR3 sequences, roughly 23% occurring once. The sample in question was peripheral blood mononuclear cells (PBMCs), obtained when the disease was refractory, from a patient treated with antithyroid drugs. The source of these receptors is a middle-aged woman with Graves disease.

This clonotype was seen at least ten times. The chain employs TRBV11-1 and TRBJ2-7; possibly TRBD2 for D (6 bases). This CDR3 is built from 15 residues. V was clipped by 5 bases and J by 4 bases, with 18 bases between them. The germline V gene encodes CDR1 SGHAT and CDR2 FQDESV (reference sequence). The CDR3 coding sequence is TGTGCCAGCAGCCCGCACGGGGCGGGAAAATACGAGCAGTACTTC. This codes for CASSPHGAGKYEQYF.

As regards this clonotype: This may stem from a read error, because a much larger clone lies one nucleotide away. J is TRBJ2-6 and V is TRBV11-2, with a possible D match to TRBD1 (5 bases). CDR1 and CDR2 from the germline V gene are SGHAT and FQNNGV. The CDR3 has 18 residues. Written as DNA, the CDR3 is TGTGCCAGCAGCCAACCCCTAGGGCAAGGGTTTGGGGCCAACGTCCTGATTTTC. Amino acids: CASSQPLGQGFGANVLIF.

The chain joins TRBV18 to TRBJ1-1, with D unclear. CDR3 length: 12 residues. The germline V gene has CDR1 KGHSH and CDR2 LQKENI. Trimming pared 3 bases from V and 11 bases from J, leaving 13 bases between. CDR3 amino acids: CASSPGEGWAFF. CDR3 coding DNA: TGTGCCAGCTCACCCGGGGAGGGTTGGGCTTTCTTT.

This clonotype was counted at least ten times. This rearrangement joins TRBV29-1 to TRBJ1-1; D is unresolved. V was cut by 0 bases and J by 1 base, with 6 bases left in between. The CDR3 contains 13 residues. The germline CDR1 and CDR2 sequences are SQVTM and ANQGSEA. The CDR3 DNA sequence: TGCAGCGTTGAAGATGGTCAGAACACTGAAGCTTTCTTT. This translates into CSVEDGQNTEAFF.

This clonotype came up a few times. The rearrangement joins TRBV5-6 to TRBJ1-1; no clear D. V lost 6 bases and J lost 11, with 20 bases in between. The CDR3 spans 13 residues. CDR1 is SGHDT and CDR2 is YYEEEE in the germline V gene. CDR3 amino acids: CASTFHQDERAFF. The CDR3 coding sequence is TGTGCCAGCACCTTTCATCAGGATGAGAGGGCTTTCTTT.

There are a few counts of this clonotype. DNA of the CDR3: TGTGCCAGCAGTCCCGACAGGATAACCCAGTACTTC. As protein: CASSPDRITQYF. The chain couples TRBV28 to TRBJ2-5; D perhaps matches TRBD1 (6 bases). The CDR3 consists of 12 residues. V was pared by 5 bases and J by 8 bases, with 12 bases between. Germline assignment: CDR1 MDHEN and CDR2 SYDVKM.

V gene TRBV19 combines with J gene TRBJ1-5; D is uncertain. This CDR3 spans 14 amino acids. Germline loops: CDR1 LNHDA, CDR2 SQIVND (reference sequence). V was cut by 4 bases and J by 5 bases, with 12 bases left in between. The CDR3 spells CASSKGRGDQPQHF. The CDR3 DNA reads TGTGCCAGTAGTAAGGGTCGTGGGGATCAGCCCCAGCATTTT.

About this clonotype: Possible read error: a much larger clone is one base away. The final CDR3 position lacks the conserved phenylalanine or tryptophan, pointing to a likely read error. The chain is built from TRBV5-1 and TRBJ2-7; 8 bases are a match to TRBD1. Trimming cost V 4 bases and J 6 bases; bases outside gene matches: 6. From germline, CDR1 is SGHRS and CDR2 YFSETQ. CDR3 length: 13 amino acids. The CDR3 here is CASSDTGTGEQYL. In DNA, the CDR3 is TGCGCCAGCAGCGACACCGGGACAGGCGAGCAGTACCTC.

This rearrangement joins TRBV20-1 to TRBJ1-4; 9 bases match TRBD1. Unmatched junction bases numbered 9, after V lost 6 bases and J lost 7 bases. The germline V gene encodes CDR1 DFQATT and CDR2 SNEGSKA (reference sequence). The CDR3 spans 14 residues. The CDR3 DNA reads TGCAGTGCCGGTATACAGGGGGCAAGTGAAAAACTGTTTTTT. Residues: CSAGIQGASEKLFF.

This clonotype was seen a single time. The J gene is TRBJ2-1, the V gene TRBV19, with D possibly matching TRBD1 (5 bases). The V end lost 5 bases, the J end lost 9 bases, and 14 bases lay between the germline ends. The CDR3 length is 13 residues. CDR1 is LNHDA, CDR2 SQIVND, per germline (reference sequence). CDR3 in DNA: TGTGCCAGTAGTCCAGGGCTCCTTACTGAGCAGTTCTTC. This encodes CASSPGLLTEQFF.

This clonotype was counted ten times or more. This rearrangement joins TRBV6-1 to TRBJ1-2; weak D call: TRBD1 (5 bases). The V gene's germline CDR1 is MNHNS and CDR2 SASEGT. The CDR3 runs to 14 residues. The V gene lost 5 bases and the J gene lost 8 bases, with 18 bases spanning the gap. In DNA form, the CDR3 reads TGTGCCAGCAGTAAAAGACTGGGGCTGACGGGCTACACCTTC. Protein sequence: CASSKRLGLTGYTF.

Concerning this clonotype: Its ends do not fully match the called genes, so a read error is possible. The chain's CDR3 is CASSLRGGNTGKLFF. The CDR3 region has the DNA TGTGCCAGCAGTTTGCGGGGGGGGAACACCGGGAAGCTGTTTTTT. This chain links TRBV27 with TRBJ2-2, with 9 bases fitting TRBD2. The CDR3 length is 15 residues. Germline V lookup: CDR1 MNHEY, CDR2 SMNVEV (reference sequence).

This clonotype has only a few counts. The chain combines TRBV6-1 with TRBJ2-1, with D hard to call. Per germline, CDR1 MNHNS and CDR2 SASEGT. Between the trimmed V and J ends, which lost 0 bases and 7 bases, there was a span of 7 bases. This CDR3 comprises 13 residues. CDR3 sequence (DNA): TGTGCCAGCAGTGAAGCCTTTTGGAATGAGCAGTTCTTC. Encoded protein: CASSEAFWNEQFF.

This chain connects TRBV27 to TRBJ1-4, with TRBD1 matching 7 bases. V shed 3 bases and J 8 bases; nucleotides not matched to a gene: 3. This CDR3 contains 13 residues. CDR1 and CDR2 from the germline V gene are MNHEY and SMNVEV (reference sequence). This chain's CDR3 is CASSLQGEEKLFF. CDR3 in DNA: TGTGCCAGCAGTTTGCAGGGGGAAGAAAAACTGTTTTTT. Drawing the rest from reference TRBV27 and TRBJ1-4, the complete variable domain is EAQVTQNPRYLITVTGKKLTVTCSQNMNHEYMSWYRQDPGLGLRQIYYSMNVEVTDKGDVPEGYKVSRKEKRNFPLILESPSPNQTSLYFCASSLQGEEKLFFGSGTQLSVL.

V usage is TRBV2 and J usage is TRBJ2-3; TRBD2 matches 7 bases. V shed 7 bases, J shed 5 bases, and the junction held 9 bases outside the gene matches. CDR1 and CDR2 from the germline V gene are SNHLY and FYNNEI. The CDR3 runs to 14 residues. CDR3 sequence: CASTQRLALDTQYF. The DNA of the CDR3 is TGTGCCAGCACTCAGAGACTAGCACTAGATACGCAGTATTTT.

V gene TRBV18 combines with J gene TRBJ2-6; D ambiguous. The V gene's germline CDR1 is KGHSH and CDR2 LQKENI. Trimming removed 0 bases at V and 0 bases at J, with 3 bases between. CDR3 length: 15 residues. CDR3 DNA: TGTGCCAGCTCACCACCGGGCTCTGGGGCCAACGTCCTGACTTTC. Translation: CASSPPGSGANVLTF.